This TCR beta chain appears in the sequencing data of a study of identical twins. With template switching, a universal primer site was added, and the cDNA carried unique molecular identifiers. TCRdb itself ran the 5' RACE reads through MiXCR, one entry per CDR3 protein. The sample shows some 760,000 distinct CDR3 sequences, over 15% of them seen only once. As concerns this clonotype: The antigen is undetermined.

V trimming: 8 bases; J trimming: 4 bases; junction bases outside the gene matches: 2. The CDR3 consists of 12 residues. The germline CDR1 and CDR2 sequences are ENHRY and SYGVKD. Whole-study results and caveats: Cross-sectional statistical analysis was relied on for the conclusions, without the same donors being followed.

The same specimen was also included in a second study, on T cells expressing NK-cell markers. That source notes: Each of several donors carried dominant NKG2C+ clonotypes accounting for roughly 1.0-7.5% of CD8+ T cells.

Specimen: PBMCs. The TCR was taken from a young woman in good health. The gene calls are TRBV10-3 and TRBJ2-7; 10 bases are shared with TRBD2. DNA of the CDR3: TGTGCCATCGCGACTAGCGGGTACGAGCAGTACTTC. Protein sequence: CAIATSGYEQYF.